This TCR beta chain emerged from a study of blood T cell repertoires in COVID-19. At the level of the study: PBMCs, B-cell-depleted T cells, or T cells provided the cDNA or gDNA that made up the material.

The CDR3 runs to 18 residues. CDR1 and CDR2 from the germline V gene are MDHEN and SYDVKM. V shed 3 bases, J shed 2 bases, and the junction held 9 bases outside the gene matches. Sequencing used immunoSEQ multiplex PCR; TCRdb keeps in-frame clones, though not all of them. The profile shows 200,000 to 300,000 clones, 87% of them singletons. The clonotype was recovered from a woman between 45 and 60 years old with acute or convalescent COVID-19. V is TRBV28 and J is TRBJ2-3, with 12 positions matching TRBD2. Material: peripheral blood. CDR3 bases: TGTGCCAGCAGTTTTTGGGGACTAGCGGGCCCCTCCACAGATACGCAGTATTTT. It is translated as CASSFWGLAGPSTDTQYF. Drawing the rest from reference TRBV28 and TRBJ2-3, the complete variable domain is DVKVTQSSRYLVKRTGEKVFLECVQDMDHENMFWYRQDPGLGLRLIYFSYDVKMKEKGDIPEGYSVSREKKERFSLILESASTNQTSMYLCASSFWGLAGPSTDTQYFGPGTRLTVL.